This TCR beta chain comes out of a study of blood T cell repertoires in COVID-19. At the level of the study: The samples span acute and convalescent COVID-19 from the United States, Italy and Spain.

This CDR3 contains 13 residues. Trimming cost V 5 bases and J 6 bases, with 13 bases left between them. Germline CDR1 MNHEY, CDR2 SVGEGT. In the source study's methods: Estimation of nucleated cell counts was performed using reference gene primer amplification. The repertoire was sequenced with immunoSEQ multiplex PCR; TCRdb's copy has only in-frame clones and lacks some. That table furnishes V, J and clone size, whereas the DNA furnished D and trimming. The sample includes about 53,000 clones, 85% to 95% of them seen just once. This sequence joins TRBV6-2 or TRBV6-3 and TRBJ1-2; D is ambiguous. The sample consisted of peripheral blood. This TCR was recovered from a human donor in a cohort sampled during active COVID-19. CDR3 DNA sequence: TGTGCCAGCAGTGTATCGGGAAGAGATGGCTACACCTTC. This sequence encodes CASSVSGRDGYTF.